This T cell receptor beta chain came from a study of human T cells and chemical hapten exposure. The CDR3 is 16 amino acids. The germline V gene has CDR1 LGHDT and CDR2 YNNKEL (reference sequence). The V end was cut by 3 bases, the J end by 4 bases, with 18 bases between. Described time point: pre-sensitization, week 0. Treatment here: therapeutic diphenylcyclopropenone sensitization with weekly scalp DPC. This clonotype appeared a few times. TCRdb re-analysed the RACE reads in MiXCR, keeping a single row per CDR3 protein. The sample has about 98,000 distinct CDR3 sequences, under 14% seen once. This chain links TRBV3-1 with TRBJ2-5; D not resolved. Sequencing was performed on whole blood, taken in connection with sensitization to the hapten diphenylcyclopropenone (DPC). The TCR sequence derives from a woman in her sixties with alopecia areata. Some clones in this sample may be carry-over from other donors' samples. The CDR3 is CASSQPDKGFTETQYF. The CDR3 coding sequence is TGTGCCAGCAGCCAGCCGGATAAGGGTTTCACAGAGACCCAGTACTTC.